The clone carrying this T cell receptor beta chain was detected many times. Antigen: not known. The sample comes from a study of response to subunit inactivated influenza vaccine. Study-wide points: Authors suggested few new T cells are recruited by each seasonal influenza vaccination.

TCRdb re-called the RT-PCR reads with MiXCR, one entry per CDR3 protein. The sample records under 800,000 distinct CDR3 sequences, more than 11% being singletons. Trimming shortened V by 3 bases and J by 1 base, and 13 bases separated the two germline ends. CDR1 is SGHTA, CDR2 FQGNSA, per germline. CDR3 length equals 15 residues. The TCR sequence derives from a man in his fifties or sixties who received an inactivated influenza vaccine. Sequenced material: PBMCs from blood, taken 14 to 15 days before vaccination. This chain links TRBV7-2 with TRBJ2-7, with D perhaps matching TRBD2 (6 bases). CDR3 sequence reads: CASSLSRDSSYEQYF. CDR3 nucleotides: TGTGCCAGCAGCTTGAGCCGGGACTCGTCCTACGAGCAGTACTTC.